This entry lists 21 T cell receptor beta chains sequenced from one sample in a study of cytomegalovirus exposure and HLA in healthy donors. The PCR had 60 Vbeta and 13 Jbeta primers. Profiled with immunoSEQ multiplex PCR; TCRdb holds only in-frame clones, not every one. Among under 85,000 clones, around 79% were seen once, and the ten largest hold 1.6%. The sample was PBMCs. These receptors were collected from a man aged 40-49 years in good health and CMV-seronegative.

This chain connects TRBV7-8 to TRBJ2-3; 7 nucleotides line up with TRBD2. The CDR3 is made up of 16 amino acids. V gave up 5 bases and J gave up 3 bases; unmatched junction bases: 11. Looked up from germline, CDR1 is SGHVS and CDR2 is FQNEAQ. The CDR3 DNA is TGTGCCAGCAGCCGCCGGGCGGGGGTTGGAACAGATACGCAGTATTTT. Translation: CASSRRAGVGTDTQYF.

V is TRBV6-1 and J is TRBJ2-7; tentatively, D is TRBD1 (6 bases). The ends were cut back, 2 bases at V and 4 bases at J, with 9 bases in the middle. The germline V gene has CDR1 MNHNS and CDR2 SASEGT. The length of the CDR3 is 13 residues. The CDR3 loop reads CASSELTGYEQYF. Written as DNA, the CDR3 is TGTGCCAGCAGTGAATTAACAGGGTACGAGCAGTACTTC.

This clone was observed a single time. V gene TRBV28 combines with J gene TRBJ1-1; the D gene is possibly TRBD1 (6 bases). Germline assignment: CDR1 MDHEN and CDR2 SYDVKM. V was pared by 5 bases and J by 6 bases, with 22 bases between. The CDR3 has 16 amino acids. CDR3 DNA: TGTGCCAGCAGTCCCCTGGCGGTTGGGGGGGCCGCTGAAGCTTTCTTT. It is translated as CASSPLAVGGAAEAFF.

The chain employs TRBV4-1 and TRBJ2-7; TRBD2 matches at 9 bases. CDR3 length: 14 amino acids. Trimming at V came to 0 bases and at J to 3 bases, leaving 0 bases not matched to a gene. The germline V gene has CDR1 MGHRA and CDR2 YSYEKL. CDR3 sequence (DNA): TGCGCCAGCAGCCAAGAGCGGGAGGGCTACGAGCAGTACTTC. This translates into CASSQEREGYEQYF.

V usage is TRBV30 and J usage is TRBJ2-7; 8 bases align to TRBD1. CDR1 and CDR2 from the germline V gene are GTSNPN and SVGIG (reference sequence). After removal of 3 bases from V and 5 bases from J, the junction contained 9 bases not matched to a gene. CDR3 length equals 14 residues. The CDR3 bases are TGTGCCTGGAGCGCGACAGGGGAGTGGCACGAGCAGTACTTC. Its protein is CAWSATGEWHEQYF.

This clone was seen a handful of times. The rearrangement links TRBV27 to TRBJ1-2; D unclear. CDR3 length: 8 amino acids. CDR1 is MNHEY, CDR2 SMNVEV, per germline (reference sequence). V shed 7 bases and J shed 14 bases, with 8 bases lying between them. CDR3 loop: CASTLQTF. The DNA for the CDR3 is TGTGCCAGCACATTACAAACCTTC.

This chain joins TRBV10-3 and TRBJ2-5; 11 bases fit TRBD1. Trimming cost V 2 bases and J 4 bases; bases outside gene matches: 0. The CDR3 totals 14 residues. Germline values: CDR1 ENHRY, CDR2 SYGVKD. The CDR3: CAISEGQGAETQYF. DNA of the CDR3: TGTGCCATCAGTGAGGGACAGGGGGCAGAGACCCAGTACTTC.

This chain links TRBV28 with TRBJ2-7; 9 bases align to TRBD2. The CDR3 contains 15 residues. The V segment lost 8 bases and the J segment 3 bases; nucleotides outside the gene matches: 11. Germline V lookup: CDR1 MDHEN, CDR2 SYDVKM. CDR3 sequence (DNA): TGTGCCAGCTCAATGTTTGGCGGGAGGGTCTACGAGCAGTACTTC. It is translated as CASSMFGGRVYEQYF. Full variable domain (rest looked up from reference TRBV28 and TRBJ2-7): DVKVTQSSRYLVKRTGEKVFLECVQDMDHENMFWYRQDPGLGLRLIYFSYDVKMKEKGDIPEGYSVSREKKERFSLILESASTNQTSMYLCASSMFGGRVYEQYFGPGTRLTVT.

The rearrangement uses TRBV7-9 and TRBJ2-1; TRBD2 agrees at 12 bases. Germline V CDR1 and CDR2: SEHNR, FQNEAQ (reference sequence). This CDR3 region has 15 residues. Losses at the gene ends were 5 bases for V and 7 bases for J; bases not matched to a gene: 6. CDR3 residues: CASSIPGLAGNEQFF. The CDR3 DNA reads as TGTGCCAGCAGCATCCCGGGACTAGCGGGTAATGAGCAGTTCTTC.

This clone has a single count. One end of the junction fails to match germline, which may point to a read error. The chain carries TRBV7-7 and TRBJ2-2, with D perhaps matching TRBD1 (6 bases). This CDR3 comprises 15 residues. Germline-derived CDR1 and CDR2 are SSHAT and FNYEAQ (reference sequence). The CDR3, as DNA: TGTGCTAGCAGTCGGGACACGAAGAACACCGGGGAGCTGTTTTTT. It translates to CASSRDTKNTGELFF.

The chain is built from TRBV4-2 and TRBJ2-7; perhaps TRBD2 as D (6 bases). Trimming left V 0 bases short and J 3 bases short, with 12 bases between. The CDR3 loop spans 15 amino acids. Per germline, CDR1 LGHNA and CDR2 YNFKEQ. In DNA, the CDR3 is TGTGCCAGCAGCCAAGATCTCCAGGGAGGCTACGAGCAGTACTTC. Translation: CASSQDLQGGYEQYF.

The chain has TRBV9 and TRBJ2-7; 7 bases fit TRBD2. Germline CDR1 SGDLS, CDR2 YYNGEE. This CDR3 comprises 15 residues. The trim removed 0 bases at V and 6 bases at J, leaving 9 bases unmatched. The CDR3 coding sequence is TGTGCCAGCAGCGTAGGCCCTACTAGCGACTCCGAGCAGTACTTC. It encodes CASSVGPTSDSEQYF.

This clone was recorded once. This rearrangement joins TRBV4-3 to TRBJ2-7; 11 positions agree with TRBD1. The CDR3 is made up of 16 amino acids. V shed 3 bases, J shed 4 bases, and the junction held 8 bases outside the gene matches. Germline CDR1 is LGHNA and CDR2 is YSLEER. In nucleotides, the CDR3 is TGCGCCAGCAGCCATCCCTCCGGGACAGGGGGGTACGAGCAGTACTTC. This codes for CASSHPSGTGGYEQYF.

As to this clone: The sample holds other DNA sequences that translate to the same CDR3. The chain recombines TRBV18 with TRBJ2-1; 10 bases are shared with TRBD2. Germline assignment: CDR1 KGHSH and CDR2 LQKENI. This CDR3 spans 16 amino acids. The V gene end was trimmed by 4 bases and the J gene end by 9 bases; junction bases not matched to a gene: 12. The CDR3 sequence is CASSRTGLANEGEQFF. CDR3 coding DNA: TGTGCCAGCTCACGCACGGGACTAGCGAATGAGGGTGAGCAGTTCTTC.

The V call is TRBV6-6, the J call TRBJ1-2; 11 nucleotides agree with TRBD1. The germline V gene encodes CDR1 MNHNY and CDR2 SVGAGI (reference sequence). The CDR3 is made up of 16 amino acids. V lost 0 bases, J lost 6 bases, and 6 bases stayed unmatched. The CDR3 sequence: CASSYSVLDRGHGYTF. In DNA form, the CDR3 reads TGTGCCAGCAGTTACTCGGTGCTGGACAGGGGGCATGGCTACACCTTC.

The genes are TRBV29-1 and TRBJ2-1; TRBD1 agrees at 8 bases. Germline values: CDR1 SQVTM, CDR2 ANQGSEA. CDR3 size: 15 residues. With 5 bases clipped from V and 7 bases from J, the junction kept 13 bases outside the gene matches. CDR3: CSVLNPDRAENEQFF. CDR3 in DNA: TGCAGCGTTCTCAACCCGGACAGGGCAGAGAATGAGCAGTTCTTC.

The count of this clone is one. The chain joins TRBV5-4 to TRBJ1-6; D gene unclear. Per germline, CDR1 SGHNT and CDR2 YYREEE (reference sequence). CDR3 size: 16 residues. V lost 0 bases and J lost 0, with 7 bases in between. The CDR3 DNA reads as TGTGCCAGCAGCTTGGCCAGAAGCTCCTATAATTCACCCCTCCACTTT. This encodes CASSLARSSYNSPLHF.

The gene calls are TRBV19 and TRBJ2-5; D perhaps matches TRBD1 (5 bases). Germline assignment: CDR1 LNHDA and CDR2 SQIVND (reference sequence). Trimming cost V 7 bases and J 5 bases, with 14 bases left between them. This CDR3 has 13 amino acids. Here the CDR3 DNA reads TGTGCCAGTACAGGGATGGGTGGCGAGACCCAGTACTTC. Translating it yields CASTGMGGETQYF.

The rearrangement uses TRBV6-4 and TRBJ1-2; TRBD1 might be the D (6 bases). CDR3 length equals 15 residues. Germline V lookup: CDR1 MRHNA, CDR2 SNTAGT. V gave up 5 bases and J gave up 3 bases, with 16 bases separating them. DNA of the CDR3: TGTGCCAGCAGTACAGGGCCCCCCCAACACTATGGCTACACCTTC. Protein product: CASSTGPPQHYGYTF.

V is TRBV1 and J is TRBJ2-1; the table's D call of TRBD2 was not tested on the DNA. TRBV1 corresponds to a pseudogene. There are 19 residues in the CDR3. The CDR3 region is CTSSQGISGRAFTCNEQFF. CDR3 coding DNA: TGCACCAGCAGCCAAGGGATTAGCGGGAGGGCCTTCACATGCAATGAGCAGTTCTTC.

The gene calls are TRBV28 and TRBJ1-2, with a tentative D call TRBD1 (5 bases). The length of the CDR3 is 13 residues. Germline V lookup: CDR1 MDHEN, CDR2 SYDVKM. Trimming took off 2 bases at V and 7 bases at J, with 11 bases between the two ends. The CDR3 reads CASSLIAGGGYTF. The CDR3 DNA follows: TGTGCCAGCAGTTTAATTGCCGGGGGTGGCTACACCTTC.